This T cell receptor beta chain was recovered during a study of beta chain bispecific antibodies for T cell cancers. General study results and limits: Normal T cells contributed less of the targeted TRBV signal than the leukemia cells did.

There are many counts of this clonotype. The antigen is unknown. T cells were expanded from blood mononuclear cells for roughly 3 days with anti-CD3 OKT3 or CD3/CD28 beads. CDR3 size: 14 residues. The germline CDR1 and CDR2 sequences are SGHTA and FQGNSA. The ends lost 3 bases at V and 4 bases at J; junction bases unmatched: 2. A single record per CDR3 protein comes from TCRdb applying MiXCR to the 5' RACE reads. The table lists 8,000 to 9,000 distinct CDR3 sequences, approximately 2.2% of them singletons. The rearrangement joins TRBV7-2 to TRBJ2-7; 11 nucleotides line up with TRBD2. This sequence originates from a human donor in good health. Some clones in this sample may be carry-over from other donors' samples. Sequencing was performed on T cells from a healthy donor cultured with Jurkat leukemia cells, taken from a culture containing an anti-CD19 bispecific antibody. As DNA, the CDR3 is TGTGCCAGCAGCTTTAGCGGGGGGGCGTACGAGCAGTACTTC. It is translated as CASSFSGGAYEQYF.